This T cell receptor (beta chain) derives from a study of blood T cell repertoires in COVID-19. About the research overall: Samples taken during acute and convalescent COVID-19 were collected in the United States, Italy and Spain.

Germline V lookup: CDR1 LGHDT, CDR2 YNNKEL (reference sequence). CDR3 length: 16 amino acids. With V trimmed by 5 bases and J by 4 bases, 9 bases remained unmatched. The table came from immunoSEQ multiplex PCR; TCRdb's copy has only in-frame clones and leaves some out. The repertoire consists of 120,000 or so clones, with about four fifths occurring once and the leading ten covering roughly 12%. This clone was counted a single time. This clonotype was obtained from a human donor in a cohort sampled during active COVID-19. Sequencing input: peripheral blood. This chain connects TRBV3-1 (or the pseudogene TRBV3-2) to TRBJ2-3, with TRBD2 identical over 10 bases. The CDR3: CASSSAERGGADTQYF. The CDR3 DNA follows: TGTGCCAGCAGCTCCGCAGAGCGGGGGGGGGCAGATACGCAGTATTTT.